This T cell receptor beta chain was captured in a study of shared clonotypes between healthy human individuals. Study observations and caveats: Measured sharing among donors was expected to vary with sequencing depth.

CDR3 length: 14 residues. Germline V gene lookup returns CDR1 MNHEY and CDR2 SMNVEV (reference sequence). J was trimmed by 1 base and V by 4 bases; bases with no gene match: 3. Sequenced by immunoSEQ multiplex PCR; TCRdb stores in-frame clones only, minus some. The repertoire holds 2 million to 2.5 million clones, with about 90% as singletons. Points on this clone: Its antigen is not known. The same CDR3 can be traced to other DNA sequences in this sample.

CD4+ cells yielded CD45RA+ naive and CD45RA-negative memory subsets. The clonotype comes from a young man in good health. Some clones in this sample may be carry-over from other donors' samples. The source material was naive CD4+ T cells from PBMCs. Subset described: CD45RA+ positively selected. The chain combines TRBV27 with TRBJ1-1; 7 bases align to TRBD1. CDR3 in DNA: TGTGCCAGCAGTTCACGGACAGGGAACACTGAAGCTTTCTTT. Protein sequence: CASSSRTGNTEAFF.